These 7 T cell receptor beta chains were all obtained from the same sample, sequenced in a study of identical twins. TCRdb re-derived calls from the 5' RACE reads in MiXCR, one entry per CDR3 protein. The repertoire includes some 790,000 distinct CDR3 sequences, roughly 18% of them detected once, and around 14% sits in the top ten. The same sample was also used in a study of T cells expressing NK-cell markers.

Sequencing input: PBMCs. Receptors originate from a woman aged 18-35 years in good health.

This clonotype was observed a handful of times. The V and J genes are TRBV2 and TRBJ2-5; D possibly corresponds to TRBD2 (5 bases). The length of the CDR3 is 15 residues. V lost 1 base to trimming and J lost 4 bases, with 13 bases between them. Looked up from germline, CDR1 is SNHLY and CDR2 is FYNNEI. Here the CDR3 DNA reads TGTGCCAGCAGTGAAGATCGGACTCCTCGAGAGACCCAGTACTTC. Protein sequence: CASSEDRTPRETQYF.

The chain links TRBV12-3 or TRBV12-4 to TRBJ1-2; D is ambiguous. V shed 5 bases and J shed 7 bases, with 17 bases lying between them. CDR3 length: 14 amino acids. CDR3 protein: CASSSHGLPGGYTF. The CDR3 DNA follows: TGTGCCAGCAGTAGCCACGGGCTTCCGGGTGGCTACACCTTC.

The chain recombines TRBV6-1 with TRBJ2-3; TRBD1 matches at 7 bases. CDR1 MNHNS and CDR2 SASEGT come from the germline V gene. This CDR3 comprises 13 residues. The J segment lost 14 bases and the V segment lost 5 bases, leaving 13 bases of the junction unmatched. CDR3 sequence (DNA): TGTGCCAGCAGTCTCACAACAGGGGCCCGAGGGTATTTT. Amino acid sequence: CASSLTTGARGYF.

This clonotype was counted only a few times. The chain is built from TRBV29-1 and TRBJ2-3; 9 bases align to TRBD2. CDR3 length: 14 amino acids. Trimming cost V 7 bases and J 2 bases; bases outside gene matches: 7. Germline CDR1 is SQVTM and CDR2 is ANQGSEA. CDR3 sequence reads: CSAVTSGDTDTQYF. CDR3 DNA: TGCAGCGCTGTGACTAGCGGTGACACAGATACGCAGTATTTT.

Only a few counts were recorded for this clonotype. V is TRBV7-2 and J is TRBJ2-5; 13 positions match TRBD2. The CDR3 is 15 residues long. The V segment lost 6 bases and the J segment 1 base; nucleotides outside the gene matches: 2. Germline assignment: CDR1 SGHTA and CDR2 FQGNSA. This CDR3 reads CASSWTSGSQETQYF. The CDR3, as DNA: TGTGCCAGCAGTTGGACTAGCGGGAGCCAAGAGACCCAGTACTTC.

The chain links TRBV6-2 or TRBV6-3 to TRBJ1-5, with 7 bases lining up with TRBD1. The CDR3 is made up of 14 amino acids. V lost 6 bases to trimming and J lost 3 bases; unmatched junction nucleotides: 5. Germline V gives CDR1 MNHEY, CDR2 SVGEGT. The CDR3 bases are TGTGCCAGCAGCCCAAGGGGGCCCAATCAGCCCCAGCATTTT. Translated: CASSPRGPNQPQHF.

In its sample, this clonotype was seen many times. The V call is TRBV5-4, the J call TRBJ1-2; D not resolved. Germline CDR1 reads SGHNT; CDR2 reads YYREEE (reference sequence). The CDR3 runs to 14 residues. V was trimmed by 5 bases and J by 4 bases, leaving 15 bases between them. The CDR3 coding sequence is TGTGCCAGCAGGCCCGGGTCGACGGCCTATGGCTACACCTTC. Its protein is CASRPGSTAYGYTF. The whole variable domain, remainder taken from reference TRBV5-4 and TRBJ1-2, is ETGVTQSPTHLIKTRGQQVTLRCSSQSGHNTVSWYQQALGQGPQFIFQYYREEENGRGNFPPRFSGLQFPNYSSELNVNALELDDSALYLCASRPGSTAYGYTFGSGTRLTVV.